Given below is one T cell receptor beta chain in context. Its antigen is as yet unknown. TCR beta CDR3 regions were amplified from RNA transcripts. First-round RT-PCR of the TCR CDR3 relied on the HTBI primer set. TCRdb used MiXCR to reprocess the multiplex PCR reads, holding one entry per CDR3 protein. This table has 250,000 or so distinct CDR3 sequences, nearly 15% appearing once. This sample is drawn from a study of T cells in Graves' hyperthyroidism and ophthalmopathy. Findings and caveats of the study: A model built on 13 V-J features separated ophthalmopathy from stable hyperthyroidism.

This CDR3 has 13 amino acids. Germline V gene lookup returns CDR1 LNHDA and CDR2 SQIVND (reference sequence). J lost 7 bases, V lost 7 bases, and 9 bases had no gene match. The chain carries TRBV19 and TRBJ1-1, with 7 bases identical to TRBD1. The receptor was derived from a woman aged 45-65 years with Graves' hyperthyroidism that later progressed to Graves' ophthalmopathy. Material: blood. DNA of the CDR3: TGTGCCAGTATTCAAGGGGGCGACCATGAAGCTTTCTTT. This codes for CASIQGGDHEAFF.